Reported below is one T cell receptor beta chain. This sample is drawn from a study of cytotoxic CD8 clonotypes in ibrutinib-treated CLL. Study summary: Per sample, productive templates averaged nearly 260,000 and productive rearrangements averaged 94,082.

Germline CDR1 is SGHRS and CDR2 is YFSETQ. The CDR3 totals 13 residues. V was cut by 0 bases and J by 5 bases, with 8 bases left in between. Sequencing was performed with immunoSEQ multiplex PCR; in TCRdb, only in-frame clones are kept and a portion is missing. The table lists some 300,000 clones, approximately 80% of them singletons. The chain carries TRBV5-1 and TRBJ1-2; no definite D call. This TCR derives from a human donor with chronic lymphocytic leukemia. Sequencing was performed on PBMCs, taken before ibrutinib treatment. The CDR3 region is CASSLGSGYGYTF. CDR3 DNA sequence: TGCGCCAGCAGCTTGGGTTCCGGGTATGGCTACACCTTC.